This TCR beta chain was obtained from a study of T cell responses to AZD1222 COVID-19 vaccine. This clone was detected only once. Its antigen is not known. General study findings and limits: It should be noted that donors were predominantly white British and more often female, and clonal diversity was possibly underestimated. Baseline seropositivity characterized only a handful of AZD1222 recipients. Spike-specific TCR breadth and depth were elevated following two AZD1222 doses.

The repertoire was sequenced with immunoSEQ multiplex PCR; TCRdb's copy has only in-frame clones and lacks some. The sample carries approximately 170,000 clones, about 91% recorded once. CDR3 length: 14 amino acids. V gave up 0 bases and J gave up 2 bases, with 8 bases separating them. CDR1 and CDR2 from the germline V gene are SGHRS and YFSETQ. The chain links TRBV5-1 to TRBJ2-5, with D perhaps TRBD2 (6 bases). The receptor was isolated from an adult who received the AZD1222 COVID-19 vaccine. The source material was peripheral blood, sampled 28 days after the second AZD1222 dose. The CDR3: CASSLAGEQETQYF. In nucleotides, the CDR3 is TGCGCCAGCAGCTTGGCGGGGGAGCAAGAGACCCAGTACTTC.